The clone carrying this T cell receptor beta chain was recorded a few times. What it binds is unknown. Sequencing was performed with immunoSEQ multiplex PCR; in TCRdb, only in-frame clones are kept and a portion is missing. The sample consists of 4,300 or so clones, about 31% of them appearing once. This entry comes from a study of T cells in localized non-small cell lung cancer. Findings and caveats of the study: Peak T cell clonality was found in uninvolved adjacent lung, exceeding tumor. Appearances in adjacent lung were noted for a median approximately 61 of the top 100 tumor clones. Multi-region tumor sequencing was not done, so intratumor heterogeneity could not be excluded.

The receptor was derived from a male donor aged 60 or older with stage I lung adenocarcinoma. This specimen was lung tumor tissue, taken before any cancer treatment.

The CDR3 DNA reads TGTGCCAGCAGCTTTGGTGGGACCCACTCCTACAATGAGCAGTTCTTC. Protein product: CASSFGGTHSYNEQFF. The gene calls are TRBV11-3 and TRBJ2-1; D is tentatively TRBD1 or TRBD2 (5 bases each). The V end was cut by 3 bases, the J end by 0 bases, with 12 bases between. This CDR3 region has 16 residues. CDR1 and CDR2 (germline): SGHNT, YENEEA.